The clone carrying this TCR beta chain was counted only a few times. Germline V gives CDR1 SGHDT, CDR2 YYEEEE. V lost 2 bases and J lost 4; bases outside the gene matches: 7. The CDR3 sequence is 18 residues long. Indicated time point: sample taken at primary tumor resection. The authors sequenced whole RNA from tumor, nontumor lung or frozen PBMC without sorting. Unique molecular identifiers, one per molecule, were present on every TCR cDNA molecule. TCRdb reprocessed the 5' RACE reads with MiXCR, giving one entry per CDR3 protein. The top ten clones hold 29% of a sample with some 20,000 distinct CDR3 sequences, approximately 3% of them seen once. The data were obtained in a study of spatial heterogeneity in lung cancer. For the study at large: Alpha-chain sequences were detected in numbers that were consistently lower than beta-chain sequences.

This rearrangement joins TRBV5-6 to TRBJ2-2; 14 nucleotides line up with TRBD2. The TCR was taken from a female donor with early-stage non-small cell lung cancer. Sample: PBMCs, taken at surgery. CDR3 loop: CASSLPGLAGAGTGELFF. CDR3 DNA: TGTGCCAGCAGCTTACCGGGACTAGCGGGAGCGGGCACCGGGGAGCTGTTTTTT.